The 2 T cell receptor beta chains in this list originate from one sample, sequenced in a study of OX40 agonist ivuxolimab in advanced cancers. Only in-frame clones appear in the TCRdb table, and some are missing; sequencing was by immunoSEQ multiplex PCR. The sample records fewer than 85,000 clones, around 92% being singletons. The specimen comprised CD4+ or CD8+ T cells sorted from blood, sampled in a trial of the OX40 agonist ivuxolimab. The receptors stem from an adult with an advanced solid tumor such as melanoma, head and neck, liver or kidney cancer.

V gene TRBV20-1 combines with J gene TRBJ2-7, with D possibly being TRBD1 (5 bases). CDR3 length: 11 amino acids. The V gene's germline CDR1 is DFQATT and CDR2 SNEGSKA (reference sequence). Trimming shortened V by 5 bases and J by 3 bases, and 8 bases separated the two germline ends. In DNA, the CDR3 is TGCAGTGCTTCCGACAGCTACGAGCAGTACTTC. Translating it yields CSASDSYEQYF.

The chain is built from TRBV7-9 and TRBJ2-5, with a possible D match to TRBD2 (7 bases). The CDR3 totals 14 residues. With 4 bases removed from V and 5 bases from J, the gap between germline ends came to 14 bases. Germline CDR1 is SEHNR and CDR2 is FQNEAQ (reference sequence). Here the CDR3 reads CASSSWGGAETQYF. DNA for the CDR3: TGTGCCAGCAGCTCCTGGGGGGGCGCGGAGACCCAGTACTTC. Supplemented by reference TRBV7-9 and TRBJ2-5, the full variable domain reads DTGVSQNPRHKITKRGQNVTFRCDPISEHNRLYWYRQTLGQGPEFLTYFQNEAQLEKSRLLSDRFSAERPKGSFSTLEIQRTEQGDSAMYLCASSSWGGAETQYFGPGTRLLVL.